This T cell receptor (beta chain) derives from a study of T-cell memory formation after mild COVID-19 (dated by TCRdb to the early 2020s). Turning to the overall study: TCR sequence clusters from the two donors were largely donor specific. In two donors, T-cell clones that expanded and contracted after mild COVID-19 were tracked by sequencing TCRalpha and TCRbeta repertoires over time. Two young, previously healthy adult volunteers made up the cohort, one male and one female. Overall study outcomes, separate from this receptor: Some responding clones were detected in pre-infection memory, which suggested that pre-existing cross-reactive memory T cells had joined the SARS-CoV-2 response. SARS-CoV-2 specificity was not confirmed for the second-wave clones peaking on day 37. Only a couple of mild cases were covered in the study, and larger cohorts including severe cases with pre-infection samples were considered necessary. Balanced CD4/CD8 phenotypes were observed for clones contracting from day 15 to 85, whereas a bias towards CD4+ was observed for a second wave of clones expanding from day 15 to 37. Contracting CD4+ clones turned up mainly in the CM and EM memory subsets, whereas EMRA was where CD8+ clones were enriched.

Ficoll-Paque density gradient centrifugation was used to isolate PBMCs. The instrument given in TCRdb is Illumina NovaSeq 6000. cDNA libraries for TCRalpha and TCRbeta were prepared by 5'RACE using constant-segment primers, with sample barcodes and unique molecular identifiers added. RNA was extracted from every sample with Trizol reagent. Library amplification was performed in two PCR steps, and a second sample barcode and Illumina TruSeq adapters were introduced in the second step. Sequencing of libraries was performed on an Illumina NovaSeq with 2 x 150 bp paired-end reads. On the study's bioinformatics: Demultiplexing of reads and collapsing into UMI-guided consensus sequences were performed with migec v1.2.7. With mixcr v2.1.11, UMI consensuses were aligned to TRA and TRB V and J templates and assembled into clonotypes. A clonotype was counted as expanded or contracted only if both edgeR and NoisET called the change significant, with noise models trained on biological replicates. edgeR calls used a false discovery rate-adjusted p below 0.01 and a log2 fold-change threshold of 1. As an exploratory analysis of dynamics, max-normalized trajectories of the 1000 most abundant clonotypes were examined by PCA with hierarchical clustering. Each responding clone was given a CD4 or CD8 phenotype based on the CD4+ and CD8+ repertoires, which had been sequenced separately. TCRdb reran the public reads through fastp at Q25 and MiXCR, keeping productive beta chains. A single entry per CDR3 protein holds the most common genes and DNA from its merged rows. The V and J calls here are based on TCRdb, not the publication. The sample table records some 160,000 distinct CDR3 sequences; 10% to 15% of these occur just once. The ten largest clones add up to 2.5% to 3.5% of the sample.

CDR1 SGHAT and CDR2 FQNNGV are derived from the germline V gene. V is cut by 6 bases and J by 14 bases, and the space between the germline ends is 14 bases. From the cysteine through the phenylalanine, the CDR3 covers 11 amino acids. The only DNA kept is the CDR3, 33 bases in frame from the first base. This clonotype was seen repeatedly, ten times or more. Its binding antigen is unknown. Per-base qualities were not stored, and no clone one base away is much larger. The source material was PBMCs or a T cell subset sorted from them (not recorded which). This TCR was recovered from a man in his late teens or twenties who had mild COVID-19 (a few samples of this study predate the infection). The sample titles of this study are shuffled in the database, so cell type and time point are left out; the donor was told from shared clones. This chain is built from TRBV11-2 and TRBJ2-1; TRBD2 is possibly the D segment (6 matching bases). The CDR3 amino acid sequence is: CASSSGGYKFF. The DNA reads as follows: TGTGCCAGCAGTTCCGGGGGTTATAAGTTCTTC.